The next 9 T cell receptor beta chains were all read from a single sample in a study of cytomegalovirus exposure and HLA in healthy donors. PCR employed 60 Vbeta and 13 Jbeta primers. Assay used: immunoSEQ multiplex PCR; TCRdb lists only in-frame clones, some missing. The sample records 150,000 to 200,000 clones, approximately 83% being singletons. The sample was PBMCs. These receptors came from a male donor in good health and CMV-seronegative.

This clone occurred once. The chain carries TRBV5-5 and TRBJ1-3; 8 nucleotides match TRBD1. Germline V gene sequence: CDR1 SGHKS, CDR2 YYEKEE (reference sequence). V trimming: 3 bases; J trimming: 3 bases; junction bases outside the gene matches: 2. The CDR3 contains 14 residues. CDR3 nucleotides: TGTGCCAGCAGCTCGACAGGGGTTGGAAACACCATATATTTT. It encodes CASSSTGVGNTIYF.

The CDR3 region is CASSHSGASYNEQFF. The CDR3 DNA is TGTGCCAGCAGTCATAGCGGGGCCTCCTACAATGAGCAGTTCTTC. This chain uses TRBV7-2 with TRBJ2-1; 8 bases fit TRBD2. The CDR3 is 15 residues long. With V trimmed by 6 bases and J by 0 bases, 4 bases remained unmatched. Germline values: CDR1 SGHTA, CDR2 FQGNSA.

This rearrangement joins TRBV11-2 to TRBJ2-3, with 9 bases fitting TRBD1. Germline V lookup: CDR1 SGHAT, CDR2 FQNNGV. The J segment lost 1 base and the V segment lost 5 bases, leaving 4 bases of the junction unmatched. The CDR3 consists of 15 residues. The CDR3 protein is CASSPWTGGTDTQYF. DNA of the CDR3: TGTGCCAGCAGCCCCTGGACAGGGGGCACAGATACGCAGTATTTT.

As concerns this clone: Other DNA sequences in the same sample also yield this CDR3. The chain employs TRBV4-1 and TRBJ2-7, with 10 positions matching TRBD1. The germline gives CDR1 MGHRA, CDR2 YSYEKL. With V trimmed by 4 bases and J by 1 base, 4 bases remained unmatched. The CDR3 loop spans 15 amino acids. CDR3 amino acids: CASSPRGQGSYEQYF. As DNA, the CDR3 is TGCGCCAGCAGCCCACGGGGACAGGGGTCCTACGAGCAGTACTTC.

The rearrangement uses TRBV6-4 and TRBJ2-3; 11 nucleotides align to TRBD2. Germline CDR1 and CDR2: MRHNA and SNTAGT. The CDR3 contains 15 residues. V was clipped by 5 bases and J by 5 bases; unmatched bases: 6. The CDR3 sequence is CASSRLAGTEDTQYF. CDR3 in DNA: TGTGCCAGCAGTAGACTAGCGGGAACGGAAGATACGCAGTATTTT.

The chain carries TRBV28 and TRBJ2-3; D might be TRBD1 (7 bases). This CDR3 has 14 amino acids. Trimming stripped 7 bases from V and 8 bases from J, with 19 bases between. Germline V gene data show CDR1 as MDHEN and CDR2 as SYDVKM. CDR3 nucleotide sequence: TGTGCCAGCAATCGACAGGGCAGGGGAGGTACGCAGTATTTT. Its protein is CASNRQGRGGTQYF. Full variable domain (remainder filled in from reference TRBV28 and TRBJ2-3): DVKVTQSSRYLVKRTGEKVFLECVQDMDHENMFWYRQDPGLGLRLIYFSYDVKMKEKGDIPEGYSVSREKKERFSLILESASTNQTSMYLCASNRQGRGGTQYFGPGTRLTVL.

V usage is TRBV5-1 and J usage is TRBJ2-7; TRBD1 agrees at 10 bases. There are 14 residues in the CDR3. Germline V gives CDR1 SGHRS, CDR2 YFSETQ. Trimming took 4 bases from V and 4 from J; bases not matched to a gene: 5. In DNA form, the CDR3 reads TGCGCCAGCAGCCCTGGACAGGGGGGGTACGAGCAGTACTTC. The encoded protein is CASSPGQGGYEQYF.

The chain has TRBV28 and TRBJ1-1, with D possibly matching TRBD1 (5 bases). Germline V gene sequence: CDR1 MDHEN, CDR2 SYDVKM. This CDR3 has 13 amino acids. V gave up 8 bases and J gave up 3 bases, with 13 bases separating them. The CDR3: CASSRGGDTEAFF. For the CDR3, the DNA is TGTGCCAGCTCCCGGGGAGGGGACACTGAAGCTTTCTTT.

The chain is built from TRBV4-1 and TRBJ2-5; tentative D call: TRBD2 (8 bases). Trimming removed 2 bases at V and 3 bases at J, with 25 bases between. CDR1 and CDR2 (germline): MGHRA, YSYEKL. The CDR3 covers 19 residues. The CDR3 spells CASSQYYRGGGDRKETQYF. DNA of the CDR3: TGCGCCAGCAGCCAATATTACCGGGGGGGAGGGGACAGAAAAGAGACCCAGTACTTC.